These 5 T cell receptor beta chains were sequenced from one sample in a study of neurological immune-mediated disorders. TCRdb analysed the 5' RACE reads with MiXCR anew, one entry per CDR3 protein. The sample yields about 92,000 distinct CDR3 sequences, under 4.5% seen once. The sequencing sample was made of PBMCs. These receptors were obtained from a woman aged 45 to 65 with multiple sclerosis.

This clonotype was observed a few times. This could be a read error, since a much larger clone is one nucleotide away. The chain carries TRBV7-9 and TRBJ2-7; D is undetermined. Germline CDR1 and CDR2: SEHNR and FQNEAQ (reference sequence). This CDR3 is built from 12 residues. The DNA for the CDR3 is TGTGCCAGCAGCTTATCCACCTACGCGCAGTACTTC. Translating gives CASSLSTYAQYF. The variable domain in full, with the rest retrieved from reference TRBV7-9 and TRBJ2-7, is DTGVSQNPRHKITKRGQNVTFRCDPISEHNRLYWYRQTLGQGPEFLTYFQNEAQLEKSRLLSDRFSAERPKGSFSTLEIQRTEQGDSAMYLCASSLSTYAQYFGPGTRLTVT.

This clonotype was seen many times. The CDR3 DNA reads TGTGCCTCCGGGAGGGTTGAAGAGACCCAGTACTTC. Residues: CASGRVEETQYF. The chain uses TRBV7-2 and TRBJ2-5; 8 bases match TRBD2. Germline trimming cut 11 bases from V and 3 bases from J; bases unmatched to any gene: 5. The CDR3 is 12 amino acids. Germline V gene lookup returns CDR1 SGHTA and CDR2 FQGNSA.

This clonotype was seen ten or more times. The chain employs TRBV12-3 or TRBV12-4 and TRBJ1-5; possibly TRBD1 for D (5 bases). V dropped 6 bases and J dropped 1 base, with 13 bases sitting between them. This CDR3 contains 15 residues. In DNA form, the CDR3 reads TGTGCCAGCAGCCCGGCTGGGACCAGCAATCAGCCCCAGCATTTT. It yields the protein CASSPAGTSNQPQHF.

The CDR3 protein is CASSPMVQGENIQYF. The DNA of the CDR3 is TGTGCCAGCTCACCGATGGTACAGGGAGAAAACATTCAGTACTTC. The chain uses TRBV18 and TRBJ2-4; D may be TRBD1 (6 bases). Germline loops: CDR1 KGHSH, CDR2 LQKENI. This CDR3 has 15 residues. V lost 3 bases to trimming and J lost 5 bases, with 14 bases between them. The full variable domain, with the rest looked up from reference TRBV18 and TRBJ2-4, is NAGVMQNPRHLVRRRGQEARLRCSPMKGHSHVYWYRQLPEEGLKFMVYLQKENIIDESGMPKERFSAEFPKEGPSILRIQQVVRGDSAAYFCASSPMVQGENIQYFGAGTRLSVL.

On this clonotype itself: A read error may be the cause here, since a much bigger clone is one base away. The chain has TRBV7-9 and TRBJ1-2, with D possibly being TRBD1 (5 bases). V lost 5 bases and J lost 6, with 10 bases in between. Germline V gives CDR1 SEHNR, CDR2 FQNEAQ (reference sequence). This CDR3 has 12 residues. The CDR3 region has the DNA TGTGCCAGCAGCGCTGTGGGGGATGGCTACACCTTC. Residues: CASSAVGDGYTF.